The 12 T cell receptor beta chains below come from one sample, sequenced in a study of CD8 T cells in ankylosing spondylitis. One entry per CDR3 protein results from TCRdb running MiXCR on the 5' RACE reads. The profile shows a few hundred thousand distinct CDR3 sequences, less than 25% of them singletons. The specimen was blood, either unsorted or a sorted T cell fraction (not recorded which). The receptors come from a female donor with ankylosing spondylitis or in good health (not recorded which).

The rearrangement links TRBV3-1 to TRBJ2-2; D not resolved. Trimming shortened V by 0 bases and J by 5 bases, and 10 bases separated the two germline ends. CDR1 is LGHDT and CDR2 is YNNKEL in the germline V gene (reference sequence). This CDR3 region has 15 residues. Here the CDR3 DNA reads TGTGCCAGCAGCCAAGATGGATTAGGGACCGGGGAGCTGTTTTTT. Encoded protein: CASSQDGLGTGELFF.

DNA of the CDR3: TGTGCCAGCAGTCAGACTAGCGGGACCCAGTACTTC. It is translated as CASSQTSGTQYF. V gene TRBV6-5 combines with J gene TRBJ2-5; 9 nucleotides line up with TRBD2. Looked up from germline, CDR1 is MNHEY and CDR2 is SVGAGI. The CDR3 is 12 amino acids. Germline trimming cut 5 bases from V and 7 bases from J; bases unmatched to any gene: 2.

The chain joins TRBV20-1 to TRBJ2-5; D gene ambiguous. The V end lost 6 bases, the J end lost 2 bases, and 13 bases lay between the germline ends. The CDR3 extends over 13 amino acids. Looked up from germline, CDR1 is DFQATT and CDR2 is SNEGSKA (reference sequence). DNA of the CDR3: TGCAGTGCGGCGACTTGGCTACAAGAGACCCAGTACTTC. This gives the protein CSAATWLQETQYF.

A few counts support this clonotype. The chain recombines TRBV10-3 with TRBJ2-3; D might be TRBD1 or TRBD2, each matching 5 bases. Germline loops: CDR1 ENHRY, CDR2 SYGVKD. V gave up 6 bases and J gave up 2 bases, with 12 bases separating them. CDR3 length equals 14 residues. This CDR3 reads CAISRDPSTDTQYF. CDR3 bases: TGTGCCATCAGCCGGGACCCGTCCACAGATACGCAGTATTTT.

V gene TRBV12-3 or TRBV12-4 combines with J gene TRBJ1-6, with TRBD1 identical over 7 bases. There are 13 residues in the CDR3. V was pared by 8 bases and J by 10 bases, with 8 bases of the junction left unmatched. CDR3 coding DNA: TGTGCCAGCCACAGGGGCGGACGGTCACCCCTCCACTTT. This codes for CASHRGGRSPLHF.

This clonotype showed up many times. J is TRBJ2-1 and V is TRBV12-3 or TRBV12-4; perhaps TRBD2 as D (5 bases). Trimming cost V 5 bases and J 4 bases, with 12 bases left between them. The CDR3 spans 14 residues. The CDR3 DNA is TGTGCCAGCAGTCCAATGGGGAGTTACAATGAGCAGTTCTTC. Amino acids: CASSPMGSYNEQFF.

The V gene is TRBV20-1, the J gene TRBJ2-3; 11 positions agree with TRBD2. The CDR3 runs to 15 residues. V dropped 3 bases and J dropped 8; count of bases not matched to a gene: 10. Germline lookup yields CDR1 DFQATT and CDR2 SNEGSKA (reference sequence). The CDR3 region has the DNA TGCAGTGCTAGGGCCCCCGGGACTAGCGGTTTTACGCAGTATTTT. It yields the protein CSARAPGTSGFTQYF.

The chain carries TRBV20-1 and TRBJ2-7; the D gene is possibly TRBD1 (6 bases). The V and J ends lost 0 bases and 0 bases respectively, with 9 bases between them. Germline V gene data show CDR1 as DFQATT and CDR2 as SNEGSKA (reference sequence). The CDR3 covers 14 residues. DNA for the CDR3: TGCAGTGCTAGAGAATCAGGGGCCTCCTACGAGCAGTACTTC. Amino acids: CSARESGASYEQYF.

This sequence joins TRBV7-9 and TRBJ2-7; D unclear. Trimming removed 5 bases at V and 6 bases at J, with 17 bases between. This CDR3 is built from 14 residues. Germline V CDR1 and CDR2: SEHNR, FQNEAQ (reference sequence). For the CDR3, the DNA is TGTGCCAGCAGCCAAGGCGGAACTCCATCCGAGCAGTACTTC. This gives the protein CASSQGGTPSEQYF.

This chain connects TRBV12-3 or TRBV12-4 to TRBJ2-1, with TRBD2 as a possible D gene (6 bases). V lost 1 base to trimming and J lost 5 bases, with 12 bases between them. This CDR3 comprises 15 residues. CDR3 DNA: TGTGCCAGCAGTTTAGTTCTAGCGAGGGACAATGAGCAGTTCTTC. Protein sequence: CASSLVLARDNEQFF.

This clonotype turned up a few times. V and J are TRBV29-1 and TRBJ2-7; possibly TRBD1 for D (5 bases). V was clipped by 2 bases and J by 3 bases, with 11 bases between them. Per the germline V gene, CDR1 is SQVTM and CDR2 is ANQGSEA. There are 13 residues in the CDR3. The CDR3 sequence is CSVELDTVYEQYF. The CDR3 DNA follows: TGCAGCGTTGAACTGGACACCGTCTACGAGCAGTACTTC.

This clonotype was detected a few times. The gene calls are TRBV20-1 and TRBJ2-2; 7 bases line up with TRBD2. The CDR3 is 12 residues long. Germline lookup yields CDR1 DFQATT and CDR2 SNEGSKA (reference sequence). With 7 bases clipped from V and 3 bases from J, the junction kept 2 bases outside the gene matches. CDR3 region: CSGGGDTGELFF. The CDR3 region has the DNA TGCAGTGGGGGGGGGGACACCGGGGAGCTGTTTTTT.